This T cell receptor beta chain was identified during a study of T cell responses to AZD1222 COVID-19 vaccine. Broader study findings: Donor demographics were predominantly white British with a female majority; clonal diversity may be underestimated. Epitopes outside B.1.351 and B.1.1.7 mutated regions reportedly drew nearly half of spike TCRs.

Note on this clone: The antigen is undetermined.

TCRdb keeps only in-frame clones here, not all; method: immunoSEQ multiplex PCR. Here the sample spans approximately 140,000 clones, 75% to 90% being singletons. Per germline, CDR1 LNHNV and CDR2 YYDKDF (reference sequence). CDR3 length: 16 residues. Trimming shortened V by 1 base and J by 0 bases, and 10 bases separated the two germline ends. The starting material was peripheral blood, obtained on day 0 of MenACWY control vaccination. The TCR was taken from an adult in good health. The chain links TRBV15 to TRBJ1-5, with D perhaps matching TRBD1 (5 bases). The CDR3: CATSRAEGVSNQPQHF. CDR3 nucleotide sequence: TGTGCCACCAGCAGAGCAGAAGGGGTTAGCAATCAGCCCCAGCATTTT.